The following is a TCR beta chain sequence with its context. The record originates from a study of blood T cell repertoires in COVID-19. Study in general: Donors in the United States, Italy and Spain gave samples during acute or convalescent COVID-19.

The protocol was immunoSEQ multiplex PCR, while the TCRdb copy is restricted to in-frame clones and leaves out a portion. Of about 59,000 clones detected, around 90% appear once; the ten largest clones hold roughly 15%. The V gene's germline CDR1 is MNHEY and CDR2 SMNVEV (reference sequence). Trimming took off 3 bases at V and 6 bases at J, with 14 bases between the two ends. This CDR3 contains 15 residues. Sequenced material: peripheral blood. This clonotype originated in a man at least 80 years old with acute or convalescent COVID-19. The rearrangement uses TRBV27 and TRBJ1-4; D gene unclear. Here the CDR3 reads CASSLRANFDEKLFF. The CDR3 nucleotides read TGTGCCAGCAGTTTGAGGGCCAATTTTGATGAAAAACTGTTTTTT.